The 17 T cell receptor beta chains below all came from one sample that was sequenced in a study of blood T cell repertoires in COVID-19. Only in-frame clones appear in the TCRdb table, and some are missing; sequencing was by immunoSEQ multiplex PCR. The sample consists of approximately 190,000 clones, 80% to 90% of them appearing once. The sequenced sample consisted of peripheral blood. The source of these receptors is a man aged 70-80 years with active or convalescent COVID-19.

This clone was found a few times. The chain is built from TRBV6-6 and TRBJ1-2, with 8 bases aligning to TRBD1. CDR3 size: 16 residues. Trimming removed 2 bases from V and 4 bases from J; junction bases left unmatched: 9. The germline gives CDR1 MNHNY, CDR2 SVGAGI (reference sequence). CDR3 bases: TGTGCCAGCAGTTACGGACAGGGACCCAGCACCTATGGCTACACCTTC. Its translation is CASSYGQGPSTYGYTF.

The rearrangement uses TRBV18 and TRBJ2-7; D may be TRBD1 (6 bases). Germline CDR1 and CDR2: KGHSH and LQKENI. CDR3 length: 13 residues. Trimming left V 9 bases short and J 2 bases short, with 14 bases between. The CDR3 reads CASRPQGTYEQYF. The CDR3 DNA sequence: TGTGCCAGTCGGCCGCAGGGGACCTACGAGCAGTACTTC.

The rearrangement joins TRBV28 to TRBJ1-5; 8 bases fit TRBD1. Germline V lookup: CDR1 MDHEN, CDR2 SYDVKM. V was clipped by 6 bases and J by 1 base; unmatched bases: 5. The CDR3 consists of 15 residues. The CDR3 DNA reads TGTGCCAGCAGCTCCGACAGGGGAAGCAATCAGCCCCAGCATTTT. This gives the protein CASSSDRGSNQPQHF.

The chain joins TRBV18 to TRBJ1-2; tentative D call: TRBD1 (6 bases). Per the germline V gene, CDR1 is KGHSH and CDR2 is LQKENI. The CDR3 is 14 amino acids. Trimming pared 6 bases from V and 1 base from J, leaving 12 bases between. The CDR3 loop is CASSPADSNYGYTF. Written as DNA, the CDR3 is TGTGCCAGCTCTCCCGCGGACAGTAACTATGGCTACACCTTC.

The chain uses TRBV30 and TRBJ1-4; D perhaps matches TRBD1 (6 bases). Trimming pared 6 bases from V and 8 bases from J, leaving 10 bases between. The CDR3 sequence is 11 residues long. Germline CDR1 and CDR2: GTSNPN and SVGIG (reference sequence). The CDR3 sequence: CACRGQEKLFF. CDR3 coding DNA: TGTGCCTGCAGGGGCCAAGAAAAACTGTTTTTT.

This chain links TRBV14 with TRBJ2-1; 7 bases fit TRBD2. Unmatched junction bases numbered 2, after V lost 0 bases and J lost 0 bases. The CDR3 is 16 residues long. CDR1 SGHDN and CDR2 FVKESK come from the germline V gene. The CDR3 reads CASSQDGGSSYNEQFF. CDR3 nucleotides: TGTGCCAGCAGCCAAGATGGCGGGAGCTCCTACAATGAGCAGTTCTTC.

This chain uses TRBV3-1 (or the pseudogene TRBV3-2) with TRBJ2-5; D not resolved. In germline, CDR1 is LGHDT, CDR2 YNNKEL (reference sequence). V lost 0 bases and J 14 bases, leaving 7 bases between the germline ends. The CDR3 loop spans 10 amino acids. CDR3 nucleotides: TGTGCCAGCAGCCAAGACCTATCTTACTTC. Protein product: CASSQDLSYF.

The CDR3 sequence is CASSLTQITNTEAFF. The CDR3 bases are TGCGCCAGCAGCTTGACACAAATCACGAACACTGAAGCTTTCTTT. The chain is built from TRBV5-1 and TRBJ1-1; no reliable D call. Deletions cut 1 base from V and 1 base from J, with 11 bases between. In germline, CDR1 is SGHRS, CDR2 YFSETQ. This CDR3 has 15 amino acids. Full variable domain (outside the CDR3, taken from reference TRBV5-1 and TRBJ1-1): KAGVTQTPRYLIKTRGQQVTLSCSPISGHRSVSWYQQTPGQGLQFLFEYFSETQRNKGNFPGRFSGRQFSNSRSEMNVSTLELGDSALYLCASSLTQITNTEAFFGQGTRLTVV.

The chain recombines TRBV10-3 with TRBJ2-5; 7 bases fit TRBD2. From germline, CDR1 is ENHRY and CDR2 SYGVKD. The CDR3 totals 13 residues. J was trimmed by 2 bases and V by 7 bases; bases with no gene match: 4. This CDR3 is CAINQREQETQYF. DNA of the CDR3: TGTGCCATCAATCAGCGGGAACAAGAGACCCAGTACTTC.

The rearrangement joins TRBV5-1 to TRBJ2-3; the match to TRBD1 covers 9 bases. Trimming at V came to 4 bases and at J to 4 bases, leaving 10 bases not matched to a gene. The CDR3 has 16 residues. From germline, CDR1 is SGHRS and CDR2 YFSETQ. CDR3 nucleotides: TGCGCCAGCAGCCCCCTGGGACAGGGTAGGGCAGATACGCAGTATTTT. It encodes CASSPLGQGRADTQYF.

V gene TRBV7-2 combines with J gene TRBJ2-1, with D possibly being TRBD1 (5 bases). The CDR3 extends over 13 amino acids. Germline V gene data show CDR1 as SGHTA and CDR2 as FQGNSA. Trimming took 3 bases from V and 6 from J, leaving 9 bases between them. In nucleotides, the CDR3 is TGTGCCAGCAGCTTTCGGCAGGGCAATGAGCAGTTCTTC. It is translated as CASSFRQGNEQFF.

The chain is built from TRBV6-5 and TRBJ2-5, with D possibly TRBD1 on 6 matching bases. Per germline, CDR1 MNHEY and CDR2 SVGAGI. V was pared by 6 bases and J by 1 base, with 12 bases between. The CDR3 extends over 14 amino acids. The CDR3 coding sequence is TGTGCCAGCAGGAAGGGACACTTCCAAGAGACCCAGTACTTC. Encoded protein: CASRKGHFQETQYF.

The CDR3 reads CASSSFSYNEQFF. Here the CDR3 DNA reads TGTGCCAGCAGTTCCTTCTCCTACAATGAGCAGTTCTTC. This chain links TRBV2 with TRBJ2-1; D is uncertain. The length of the CDR3 is 13 residues. Germline loops: CDR1 SNHLY, CDR2 FYNNEI. Trimming took 5 bases from V and 0 from J, leaving 5 bases between them.

The chain carries TRBV6-6 and TRBJ2-5, with TRBD1 matching over 7 bases. Trimming took 4 bases from V and 3 from J; bases not matched to a gene: 2. CDR3 length: 13 amino acids. CDR1 MNHNY and CDR2 SVGAGI come from the germline V gene (reference sequence). The CDR3 region has the DNA TGTGCCAGCAGTTGGGGACAGAAAGAGACCCAGTACTTC. Protein sequence: CASSWGQKETQYF.

This chain uses TRBV24-1 with TRBJ2-5; TRBD2 matches 7 bases. Looked up from germline, CDR1 is KGHDR and CDR2 is SFDVKD. CDR3 length: 17 amino acids. The ends lost 1 base at V and 4 bases at J; junction bases unmatched: 11. CDR3 sequence reads: CATSDFYPGGAAETQYF. The CDR3 DNA sequence: TGTGCCACCAGTGATTTTTACCCGGGGGGTGCGGCAGAGACCCAGTACTTC.

V usage is TRBV5-1 and J usage is TRBJ2-3, with D tentatively TRBD1 (6 bases). The V gene lost 0 bases and the J gene lost 4 bases, with 9 bases spanning the gap. There are 14 residues in the CDR3. The V gene's germline CDR1 is SGHRS and CDR2 YFSETQ. In DNA form, the CDR3 reads TGCGCCAGCAGCTTGGGTCAGGGGTCAGATACGCAGTATTTT. This gives the protein CASSLGQGSDTQYF.

This chain links TRBV19 with TRBJ1-2; D remains unclear. Trimming stripped 5 bases from V and 8 bases from J, with 12 bases between. The CDR3 is made up of 12 amino acids. Germline V gives CDR1 LNHDA, CDR2 SQIVND (reference sequence). The CDR3 loop is CASSPRRAGYTF. The CDR3 DNA follows: TGTGCCAGTAGTCCCCGGAGGGCCGGCTACACCTTC. The whole variable domain, filled in from reference TRBV19 and TRBJ1-2, reads DGGITQSPKYLFRKEGQNVTLSCEQNLNHDAMYWYRQDPGQGLRLIYYSQIVNDFQKGDIAEGYSVSREKKESFPLTVTSAQKNPTAFYLCASSPRRAGYTFGSGTRLTVV.